The 30 T cell receptor beta chains given below trace back to one sample, sequenced in a study of blood T cell repertoires in COVID-19 (TCRdb year 2020). Library preparation employed the immunoSEQ multiplex PCR assay. Held by TCRdb, this immuneACCESS table contains in-frame sequences only and omits some clones. Under half of the omission traces to an unresolved V gene where checked; the cause of the rest is unknown. The sample table records 200,000 to 300,000 clones; 80% to 90% of these occur just once. The ten largest clones take up roughly 1.9% of the sample. The specimen sequenced was peripheral blood. The receptors shown here come from a man aged 25-45 years with active or convalescent COVID-19.

The rearrangement links TRBV27 to TRBJ1-5; D gene ambiguous. With 5 bases removed from V and 1 base from J, the gap between germline ends came to 15 bases. Germline CDR1 is MNHEY and CDR2 is SMNVEV (reference sequence). The CDR3 has 16 amino acids. This chain's CDR3 is CASSLAPLGSNQPQHF. Written as DNA, the CDR3 is TGTGCCAGCAGTCTAGCTCCTCTAGGGAGCAATCAGCCCCAGCATTTT.

Written as DNA, the CDR3 is TGTGCCTGGAGTCCCCTTATCGATGGCTACACCTTC. Translating it yields CAWSPLIDGYTF. This rearrangement joins TRBV30 to TRBJ1-2; D remains unclear. Germline V gives CDR1 GTSNPN, CDR2 SVGIG (reference sequence). The CDR3 totals 12 residues. Between the trimmed V and J ends, which lost 2 bases and 6 bases, there was a span of 10 bases.

The chain uses TRBV4-3 and TRBJ2-5; 9 bases agree with TRBD2. The CDR3 is 16 residues long. V lost 0 bases and J lost 4; bases outside the gene matches: 6. The germline gives CDR1 LGHNA, CDR2 YSLEER. The CDR3 loop reads CASSQDFAGGRETQYF. The CDR3 nucleotides read TGCGCCAGCAGCCAAGATTTTGCGGGGGGGCGAGAGACCCAGTACTTC.

This clone has more than one count but fewer than ten. The genes are TRBV30 and TRBJ1-4; possible D gene TRBD1, 5 bases. Germline CDR1 is GTSNPN and CDR2 is SVGIG (reference sequence). Trimming pared 2 bases from V and 4 bases from J, leaving 11 bases between. The CDR3 has 14 amino acids. For the CDR3, the DNA is TGTGCCTGGAGTTTGGGGCTGGGTAATGAAAAACTGTTTTTT. This encodes CAWSLGLGNEKLFF.

This chain joins TRBV30 and TRBJ2-5, with TRBD1 matching 7 bases. CDR1 and CDR2 (germline): GTSNPN, SVGIG (reference sequence). Germline trimming cut 4 bases from V and 4 bases from J; bases unmatched to any gene: 6. The CDR3 is 13 amino acids. As DNA, the CDR3 is TGTGCCTGGACTAGGGGGCGCGGAGAGACCCAGTACTTC. Amino acids: CAWTRGRGETQYF.

The chain carries TRBV7-3 and TRBJ2-3; 11 bases are a match to TRBD2. CDR1 and CDR2 (germline): SGHTA, FQGTGA. The CDR3 has 17 amino acids. The V gene end was trimmed by 5 bases and the J gene end by 4 bases; junction bases not matched to a gene: 11. The CDR3 nucleotides are TGTGCCAGCAGCCCTGGGGGTAGCGGGGGGGCCGCAGATACGCAGTATTTT. Its translation is CASSPGGSGGAADTQYF.

The J gene is TRBJ1-1, the V gene TRBV27, with 7 positions matching TRBD1. Germline lookup yields CDR1 MNHEY and CDR2 SMNVEV (reference sequence). V shed 6 bases, J shed 4 bases, and the junction held 8 bases outside the gene matches. CDR3 length: 14 amino acids. This CDR3 reads CASSQGVLGTEAFF. In DNA, the CDR3 is TGTGCCAGCAGCCAGGGGGTGCTGGGCACTGAAGCTTTCTTT.

The chain recombines TRBV12-3 or TRBV12-4 with TRBJ1-2; a possible D gene is TRBD1 (5 bases). This CDR3 contains 12 residues. Trimming removed 7 bases at V and 7 bases at J, with 13 bases between. The CDR3 loop is CASNSGGLGYTF. In DNA, the CDR3 is TGTGCCAGCAACTCGGGGGGACTTGGCTACACCTTC.

The chain has TRBV7-9 and TRBJ2-7, with 8 bases fitting TRBD1. This CDR3 region has 15 residues. V gave up 5 bases and J gave up 2 bases; unmatched junction bases: 8. The germline CDR1 and CDR2 sequences are SEHNR and FQNEAQ (reference sequence). The CDR3, as DNA: TGTGCCAGCAGCCCCACTCGGGACAGGCCCTACGAGCAGTACTTC. As protein: CASSPTRDRPYEQYF.

The rearrangement uses TRBV6-1 and TRBJ2-1, with 10 nucleotides matching TRBD2. V gave up 4 bases and J gave up 9 bases; unmatched junction bases: 12. The CDR3 runs 16 residues. Germline values: CDR1 MNHNS, CDR2 SASEGT. CDR3 nucleotides: TGTGCCAGCAGTGGGCCGGGAGCGGGGGGGCCCATTGAGCAGTTCTTC. This gives the protein CASSGPGAGGPIEQFF.

The chain is built from TRBV10-3 and TRBJ2-5; 8 nucleotides agree with TRBD2. The trim removed 0 bases at V and 1 base at J, leaving 7 bases unmatched. In germline, CDR1 is ENHRY, CDR2 SYGVKD. CDR3 size: 17 residues. Here the CDR3 DNA reads TGTGCCATCAGTGAGTCAACAGGACTAGCAAGCCAAGAGACCCAGTACTTC. This encodes CAISESTGLASQETQYF.

Concerning this clone itself: The same CDR3 also results from other DNA sequences found in this sample. The V gene is TRBV12-3 or TRBV12-4, the J gene TRBJ2-7; 7 nucleotides match TRBD1. The CDR3 contains 13 residues. The V segment lost 3 bases and the J segment 2 bases; nucleotides outside the gene matches: 1. CDR3 in amino acids: CASSFQGAYEQYF. CDR3 sequence (DNA): TGTGCCAGCAGTTTCCAGGGGGCCTACGAGCAGTACTTC.

This clone was recorded once. V is TRBV7-2 and J is TRBJ2-3; possible D gene TRBD1, 5 bases. V was trimmed by 4 bases and J by 6 bases, leaving 11 bases between them. The germline V gene encodes CDR1 SGHTA and CDR2 FQGNSA. The CDR3 consists of 13 residues. The CDR3 bases are TGTGCCAGCAGCTCCCACAGGACGGATACGCAGTATTTT. Translation gives CASSSHRTDTQYF.

The gene calls are TRBV27 and TRBJ2-1; D is ambiguous. Trimming removed 5 bases from V and 8 bases from J, with 7 bases in between. From germline, CDR1 is MNHEY and CDR2 SMNVEV (reference sequence). CDR3 length equals 11 residues. CDR3 coding DNA: TGTGCCAGCAGTACCAGCGATGAGCAGTTCTTC. Its translation is CASSTSDEQFF.

The chain combines TRBV4-2 with TRBJ1-3; no definite D call. CDR3 length: 17 amino acids. With 0 bases removed from V and 0 bases from J, the gap between germline ends came to 12 bases. Germline V gene lookup returns CDR1 LGHNA and CDR2 YNFKEQ. The DNA for the CDR3 is TGTGCCAGCAGCCAAGATGGGCAGTCCCCCTCTGGAAACACCATATATTTT. It encodes CASSQDGQSPSGNTIYF.

This clone occurred a few times. The chain is built from TRBV9 and TRBJ1-1; TRBD1 might be the D (5 bases). Deletions cut 3 bases from V and 6 bases from J, with 18 bases between. The V gene's germline CDR1 is SGDLS and CDR2 YYNGEE. The CDR3 has 15 residues. The CDR3 DNA is TGTGCCAGCAGCGCAAGGACGGGGGATAGGGCTGAAGCTTTCTTT. It yields the protein CASSARTGDRAEAFF.

This clone was seen once. The CDR3 here is CASSQDPGLAGLSYEQYF. The CDR3 bases are TGTGCCAGCAGCCAAGATCCAGGACTAGCGGGGCTCTCCTACGAGCAGTACTTC. This rearrangement joins TRBV3-1 (or the pseudogene TRBV3-2) to TRBJ2-7; 12 positions agree with TRBD2. V dropped 0 bases and J dropped 0; count of bases not matched to a gene: 6. This CDR3 contains 18 residues. The germline V gene has CDR1 LGHDT and CDR2 YNNKEL (reference sequence).

The genes are TRBV29-1 and TRBJ2-5, with 7 bases that match TRBD2. CDR3 length equals 13 residues. The junction had 10 bases not matched to a gene; V was cut back by 7 bases and J by 5 bases. Per germline, CDR1 SQVTM and CDR2 ANQGSEA. In DNA, the CDR3 is TGCAGCGCTGGGGGGGATTTCATGGAGACCCAGTACTTC. Amino acid sequence: CSAGGDFMETQYF. Variable domain in full (rest from reference TRBV29-1 and TRBJ2-5): SAVISQKPSRDICQRGTSLTIQCQVDSQVTMMFWYRQQPGQSLTLIATANQGSEATYESGFVIDKFPISRPNLTFSTLTVSNMSPEDSSIYLCSAGGDFMETQYFGPGTRLLVL.

This chain links TRBV7-6 with TRBJ2-5, with D perhaps matching TRBD2 (6 bases). The CDR3 has 15 amino acids. Germline values: CDR1 SGHVS, CDR2 FNYEAQ. V lost 1 base and J lost 6, with 15 bases in between. CDR3 loop: CASSLEEGFGQTQYF. As DNA, the CDR3 is TGTGCCAGCAGCTTAGAGGAGGGGTTCGGTCAGACCCAGTACTTC.

In this sample, this clone turned up a few times. This rearrangement joins TRBV2 to TRBJ1-6; D gene ambiguous. The CDR3 extends over 14 amino acids. V was shortened by 6 bases and J by 2 bases, with 8 bases between the two germline ends. Germline CDR1 and CDR2: SNHLY and FYNNEI. Here the CDR3 reads CASSNTAYNSPLHF. CDR3 bases: TGTGCCAGCAGCAATACAGCCTATAATTCACCCCTCCACTTT.

The rearrangement links TRBV27 to TRBJ2-5; TRBD1 is a possible D gene (5 bases). Germline lookup yields CDR1 MNHEY and CDR2 SMNVEV (reference sequence). The ends were cut back, 8 bases at V and 5 bases at J, with 6 bases in the middle. The CDR3 sequence is 10 residues long. The CDR3 nucleotides read TGTGCCAGCGGGGCGGAGACCCAGTACTTC. This sequence encodes CASGAETQYF.

The chain joins TRBV5-1 to TRBJ2-3; 10 bases align to TRBD1. V lost 0 bases, J lost 4 bases, and 2 bases stayed unmatched. The CDR3 runs to 15 residues. The germline V gene encodes CDR1 SGHRS and CDR2 YFSETQ. The CDR3 region is CASSLAGQGADTQYF. In nucleotides, the CDR3 is TGCGCCAGCAGCTTGGCCGGACAGGGGGCAGATACGCAGTATTTT.

This chain uses TRBV6-6 with TRBJ1-6, with D tentatively TRBD1 (5 bases). This CDR3 is built from 14 residues. From germline, CDR1 is MNHNY and CDR2 SVGAGI (reference sequence). V lost 2 bases and J 10 bases, leaving 12 bases between the germline ends. The DNA of the CDR3 is TGTGCCAGCAGTTACCGGGGGGAAACCTCACCCCTCCACTTT. Its translation is CASSYRGETSPLHF.

This chain uses TRBV5-4 with TRBJ1-1; no firm D call. The CDR3 runs 12 residues. The ends were cut back, 2 bases at V and 3 bases at J, with 5 bases in the middle. From germline, CDR1 is SGHNT and CDR2 YYREEE (reference sequence). CDR3 amino acids: CASSFRDTEAFF. CDR3 sequence (DNA): TGTGCCAGCAGCTTCCGGGACACTGAAGCTTTCTTT.

V gene TRBV6-2 or TRBV6-3 combines with J gene TRBJ2-7, with 7 nucleotides matching TRBD1. Trimming cost V 2 bases and J 3 bases; bases outside gene matches: 7. Per germline, CDR1 MNHEY and CDR2 SVGEGT. This CDR3 spans 15 amino acids. This chain's CDR3 is CASSYDGTANYEQYF. The CDR3 region has the DNA TGTGCCAGCAGTTACGATGGGACAGCGAACTACGAGCAGTACTTC.

This clone has just one count. This rearrangement joins TRBV7-6 to TRBJ2-3; 9 bases match TRBD2. CDR3 length: 17 amino acids. CDR1 is SGHVS, CDR2 FNYEAQ, per germline. The trim removed 1 base at V and 0 bases at J, leaving 5 bases unmatched. The CDR3 reads CASSLVRLAGSTDTQYF. CDR3 nucleotide sequence: TGTGCCAGCAGCTTAGTGCGGCTAGCGGGGAGCACAGATACGCAGTATTTT.

The chain couples TRBV3-1 (or the pseudogene TRBV3-2) to TRBJ1-2; the D is unclear. Trimming shortened V by 1 base and J by 6 bases, and 12 bases separated the two germline ends. The germline gives CDR1 LGHDT, CDR2 YNNKEL (reference sequence). CDR3 length: 14 amino acids. CDR3 DNA: TGTGCCAGCAGCCAAGGTCCGGGAGTAAATGGCTACACCTTC. Translating it yields CASSQGPGVNGYTF.

The table lists this clone with a count of one. The rearrangement uses TRBV23-1 and TRBJ1-6; TRBD1 matches at 10 bases. TRBV23-1 carries the ORF label, with uncertain function. Trimming removed 0 bases from V and 9 bases from J; junction bases left unmatched: 5. The CDR3 contains 16 residues. CDR3 sequence reads: CASSQSMGQGSSPLHF. CDR3 nucleotides: TGCGCCAGCAGTCAATCGATGGGACAGGGGTCTTCACCCCTCCACTTT.

The chain is built from TRBV4-3 and TRBJ1-1; TRBD1 matches 7 bases. With 3 bases clipped from V and 2 bases from J, the junction kept 6 bases outside the gene matches. The CDR3 consists of 15 residues. Looked up from germline, CDR1 is LGHNA and CDR2 is YSLEER. CDR3 protein: CASSQDDRVNTEAFF. The CDR3 DNA reads as TGCGCCAGCAGCCAGGACGACAGGGTTAACACTGAAGCTTTCTTT.

The chain joins TRBV11-2 to TRBJ2-5, with D possibly matching TRBD1 (5 bases). The CDR3 extends over 11 amino acids. Per germline, CDR1 SGHAT and CDR2 FQNNGV. Trimming removed 6 bases from V and 5 bases from J, with 7 bases in between. The CDR3 region is CASRAGETQYF. CDR3 DNA sequence: TGTGCCAGCAGAGCAGGGGAGACCCAGTACTTC.